This T cell receptor (beta chain) was found in a study of monozygotic twins with inflammatory bowel disease. Study conclusions and caveats: Those with IBD had lower TCRbeta diversity (inverse Simpson) than their healthy co-twins did.

No DNA is given; TCRdb re-called the 5' RACE reads and lists each CDR3 protein once. This sample's clone table lists around 380,000 distinct CDR3 sequences. Turning to this clonotype: Its antigen is not known.

Germline CDR1 and CDR2: SGHTA and FQGNSA. The CDR3 runs to 17 residues. This receptor was identified in a human donor with ulcerative colitis or Crohn's disease, or a healthy co-twin of an affected twin (not recorded which). The sequencing input was blood. This chain links TRBV7-2 with TRBJ2-2; lacking DNA, the TRBD2 call made by TCRdb goes unchecked. This chain's CDR3 is CASSLRVAGGPAGELFF.